The present T cell receptor beta chain was sequenced within a study of Ad26.COV2.S vaccination and SARS-CoV-2 variants. Sample treatment: roughly 18 received Ad26.COV2.S at low or high dose, single or two shots; about five received placebo; per-sample allocation not given. Samples were taken on day 63 after the first vaccine or placebo injection. TCRdb keeps only in-frame clones here, not all; method: immunoSEQ multiplex PCR. The sample has about 460,000 clones, 70% to 90% seen once; the top ten hold roughly 1.7%. CDR1 is LGHDT, CDR2 YNNKEL, per germline (reference sequence). This CDR3 has 14 amino acids. Trimming cost V 7 bases and J 4 bases; bases outside gene matches: 5.

The source of this sequence is a person aged 18-60 years who received the Ad26.COV2.S COVID-19 vaccine or a placebo. This chain joins TRBV3-1 (or the pseudogene TRBV3-2) and TRBJ2-3; 10 nucleotides line up with TRBD2. Sequenced here: peripheral blood, sampled in a trial of Ad26.COV2.S vaccine versus placebo. The CDR3 sequence is CASTASGGADTQYF. DNA of the CDR3: TGTGCCAGCACAGCGAGCGGGGGGGCAGATACGCAGTATTTT.